The 10 T cell receptor beta chains given below trace back to one sample, sequenced in a study of CD8 T cells in Susac syndrome. RNA was extracted with the RNeasy kit, and a quantity of roughly 0.5 to 1 ug was reverse transcribed using random hexamers. One entry per CDR3 protein, called by TCRdb with MiXCR from the immunoSEQ multiplex PCR reads. The sample has approximately 300,000 distinct CDR3 sequences, about 82% seen once; the top ten hold 0.2% to 0.25%. The sample consisted of CD8+ T cells from PBMCs. The source of these receptors is a human donor with multiple sclerosis.

V gene TRBV15 combines with J gene TRBJ1-1; no reliable D call. The CDR3 consists of 16 residues. Trimming shortened V by 2 bases and J by 0 bases, and 13 bases separated the two germline ends. The germline V gene encodes CDR1 LNHNV and CDR2 YYDKDF (reference sequence). This CDR3 is CATSRLPLRMNTEAFF. CDR3 bases: TGTGCCACCAGCAGATTGCCCCTAAGAATGAACACTGAAGCTTTCTTT.

The chain links TRBV7-9 to TRBJ2-3; D gene ambiguous. CDR1 and CDR2 (germline): SEHNR, FQNEAQ (reference sequence). Trimming removed 2 bases from V and 2 bases from J, with 5 bases in between. CDR3 size: 13 residues. The CDR3 here is CASSLQNTDTQYF. The DNA for the CDR3 is TGTGCCAGCAGCTTACAGAACACAGATACGCAGTATTTT.

The J gene is TRBJ2-7, the V gene TRBV12-3 or TRBV12-4, with 8 bases that match TRBD1. Trimming removed 4 bases from V and 2 bases from J; junction bases left unmatched: 13. This CDR3 spans 17 amino acids. The CDR3 region is CASSSPTGAQLTYEQYF. The CDR3 coding sequence is TGTGCCAGCAGTTCCCCGACAGGGGCGCAACTTACCTACGAGCAGTACTTC.

The gene calls are TRBV4-1 and TRBJ1-5, with unresolved D. With 1 base removed from V and 3 bases from J, the gap between germline ends came to 13 bases. The germline V gene has CDR1 MGHRA and CDR2 YSYEKL. The CDR3 runs 16 residues. DNA of the CDR3: TGCGCCAGCAGCCAAGGGGGAAACGGCTACAATCAGCCCCAGCATTTT. Amino acid sequence: CASSQGGNGYNQPQHF.

The V call is TRBV7-6, the J call TRBJ2-1; 8 nucleotides align to TRBD2. This CDR3 contains 19 residues. CDR1 is SGHVS and CDR2 is FNYEAQ in the germline V gene. After removal of 4 bases from V and 2 bases from J, the junction contained 16 bases not matched to a gene. CDR3 region: CASSSGTRKGDRPYNEQFF. The CDR3 DNA is TGTGCCAGCAGCTCTGGGACTAGAAAGGGTGACCGGCCCTACAATGAGCAGTTCTTC. The full variable domain, its missing parts supplied by reference TRBV7-6 and TRBJ2-1, is GAGVSQSPRYKVTKRGQDVALRCDPISGHVSLYWYRQALGQGPEFLTYFNYEAQQDKSGLPNDRFSAERPEGSISTLTIQRTEQRDSAMYRCASSSGTRKGDRPYNEQFFGPGTRLTVL.

The V and J genes are TRBV20-1 and TRBJ2-3; the D gene is possibly TRBD2 (5 bases). CDR3 length: 14 amino acids. Trimming took off 0 bases at V and 8 bases at J, with 15 bases between the two ends. Germline assignment: CDR1 DFQATT and CDR2 SNEGSKA (reference sequence). The DNA for the CDR3 is TGCAGTGCTAGAGAGGGCAGCGGACTGGGTACGCAGTATTTT. This translates into CSAREGSGLGTQYF.

Here the CDR3 reads CSVDVGMGSYEQYF. Here the CDR3 DNA reads TGCAGCGTTGATGTTGGGATGGGCTCGTACGAGCAGTACTTC. The genes are TRBV29-1 and TRBJ2-7, with D unresolved. The V gene lost 3 bases and the J gene lost 4 bases, with 16 bases spanning the gap. Looked up from germline, CDR1 is SQVTM and CDR2 is ANQGSEA. The CDR3 sequence is 14 residues long.

V is TRBV6-2 or TRBV6-3 and J is TRBJ2-7; TRBD2 aligns across 14 bases. Germline V gene data show CDR1 as MNHEY and CDR2 as SVGEGT. J was trimmed by 6 bases and V by 8 bases; bases with no gene match: 6. CDR3 length: 14 residues. CDR3 protein: CASGTSGSPGEQYF. The CDR3 nucleotides read TGTGCCAGCGGGACTAGCGGGAGTCCGGGCGAGCAGTACTTC.

The chain is built from TRBV4-3 and TRBJ1-2; D not certain. The CDR3 runs to 14 residues. V was cut by 3 bases and J by 2 bases, with 10 bases left in between. Germline V gives CDR1 LGHNA, CDR2 YSLEER. This chain's CDR3 is CASSHAGSNYGYTF. In nucleotides, the CDR3 is TGCGCCAGCAGCCACGCGGGTTCGAACTATGGCTACACCTTC.

This chain uses TRBV2 with TRBJ1-4, with D uncertain. The CDR3 totals 16 residues. Trimming removed 1 base from V and 3 bases from J, with 12 bases in between. Germline V CDR1 and CDR2: SNHLY, FYNNEI. CDR3 coding DNA: TGTGCCAGCAGTGAAGGGGCGCCTGGGGCTAATGAAAAACTGTTTTTT. This sequence encodes CASSEGAPGANEKLFF.